These 20 T cell receptor beta chains share one sample of origin, sequenced in a study of untreated major depressive disorder (dated by TCRdb to 2017 to 2018). Receptors were amplified or captured by the immunoSEQ multiplex PCR assay. As stored in TCRdb, this immuneACCESS dataset retains in-frame rearrangements with V and J assigned. A fraction of the clones does not appear; measured against another copy, unresolved V genes explain less than half of the discrepancy, and the remainder lacks a known reason. The sample contains over 20,000 clones, 80% to 95% of them found a single time. The ten largest account for approximately 0.32% of the sample. The sequenced sample was CD4+ T cells from PBMCs. These receptors came from a man aged 25 to 40 in good health.

The chain uses TRBV30 and TRBJ2-3; perhaps TRBD2 as D (5 bases). Per the germline V gene, CDR1 is GTSNPN and CDR2 is SVGIG (reference sequence). The CDR3 loop spans 14 amino acids. V was pared by 5 bases and J by 0 bases, with 12 bases between. CDR3 sequence: CAWQTGVSTDTQYF. The CDR3 coding sequence is TGTGCCTGGCAAACCGGGGTTAGCACAGATACGCAGTATTTT.

V usage is TRBV29-1 and J usage is TRBJ2-7, with 7 positions matching TRBD2. The CDR3 spans 13 residues. V lost 4 bases to trimming and J lost 6 bases; unmatched junction nucleotides: 9. Germline lookup yields CDR1 SQVTM and CDR2 ANQGSEA. CDR3 nucleotides: TGCAGCGTTGTAAGTAGGACTAGTGCCGAGCAGTACTTC. It codes for CSVVSRTSAEQYF.

The chain uses TRBV7-2 and TRBJ1-5; the D is unclear. Looked up from germline, CDR1 is SGHTA and CDR2 is FQGNSA. CDR3 length equals 12 residues. Trimming took 2 bases from V and 6 from J, leaving 5 bases between them. The DNA of the CDR3 is TGTGCCAGCAGCTTATTGGGTCAGCCCCAGCATTTT. As protein: CASSLLGQPQHF.

The V call is TRBV5-1, the J call TRBJ2-7; no clear D gene. The V end lost 4 bases, the J end lost 0 bases, and 14 bases lay between the germline ends. Germline V lookup: CDR1 SGHRS, CDR2 YFSETQ. The CDR3 extends over 15 amino acids. CDR3 sequence (DNA): TGCGCCAGCAGCGACCCAGGACGGGCCTCCTACGAGCAGTACTTC. Translated, it gives CASSDPGRASYEQYF. Complete variable domain (other parts from reference TRBV5-1 and TRBJ2-7): KAGVTQTPRYLIKTRGQQVTLSCSPISGHRSVSWYQQTPGQGLQFLFEYFSETQRNKGNFPGRFSGRQFSNSRSEMNVSTLELGDSALYLCASSDPGRASYEQYFGPGTRLTVT.

The chain recombines TRBV9 with TRBJ2-6; a possible D gene is TRBD1 (5 bases). Germline values: CDR1 SGDLS, CDR2 YYNGEE. V lost 4 bases to trimming and J lost 4 bases, with 9 bases between them. The CDR3 spans 14 residues. The CDR3 DNA follows: TGTGCCAGCAGCCGTTGGGGCGGGGCCAACGTCCTGACTTTC. Its translation is CASSRWGGANVLTF.

J is TRBJ2-7 and V is TRBV10-3; TRBD2 matches 8 bases. Germline V gene sequence: CDR1 ENHRY, CDR2 SYGVKD. Losses at the gene ends were 10 bases for V and 5 bases for J; bases not matched to a gene: 10. This CDR3 is built from 13 residues. DNA for the CDR3: TGTGCCACTGGGGGAGCGGGAGAGGACGAGCAGTACTTC. Encoded protein: CATGGAGEDEQYF.

The rearrangement links TRBV19 to TRBJ2-5; D unresolved. The germline V and J ends were trimmed by 4 bases and 4 bases, with 4 bases remaining between them. The CDR3 runs to 11 residues. Germline V gene data show CDR1 as LNHDA and CDR2 as SQIVND (reference sequence). CDR3 sequence: CASSKRETQYF. CDR3 sequence (DNA): TGTGCCAGTAGTAAACGAGAGACCCAGTACTTC.

CDR3 DNA: TGCAGCGTTGAATTACGGGACCGGGACAGGGGTATGTACGAGCAGTACTTC. It codes for CSVELRDRDRGMYEQYF. The chain is built from TRBV29-1 and TRBJ2-7; 10 nucleotides line up with TRBD1. This CDR3 spans 17 amino acids. CDR1 and CDR2 (germline): SQVTM, ANQGSEA. V lost 2 bases to trimming and J lost 4 bases; unmatched junction nucleotides: 14.

This chain links TRBV9 with TRBJ2-1; D remains ambiguous. V dropped 0 bases and J dropped 2 bases, with 12 bases sitting between them. The CDR3 has 16 amino acids. CDR1 and CDR2 from the germline V gene are SGDLS and YYNGEE. This chain's CDR3 is CASSVGLEPPYNEQFF. CDR3 sequence (DNA): TGTGCCAGCAGCGTAGGCCTAGAACCACCCTACAATGAGCAGTTCTTC.

In its sample, this clone was seen once. This chain joins TRBV11-2 and TRBJ2-2; 14 bases are shared with TRBD2. The V and J ends lost 6 bases and 5 bases, in that order; junction bases with no gene match: 11. The CDR3 is 18 residues long. The germline V gene encodes CDR1 SGHAT and CDR2 FQNNGV. As DNA, the CDR3 is TGTGCCAGCAGGCGAGCCGGGACTAGCGGGAGAGGGACCGGGGAGCTGTTTTTT. Residues: CASRRAGTSGRGTGELFF.

V and J are TRBV6-5 and TRBJ1-1; a possible D gene is TRBD1 (5 bases). V was shortened by 6 bases and J by 5 bases, with 10 bases between the two germline ends. The length of the CDR3 is 12 residues. Germline lookup yields CDR1 MNHEY and CDR2 SVGAGI. The CDR3 here is CASRSPGTEAFF. The DNA of the CDR3 is TGTGCCAGCAGATCCCCAGGGACTGAAGCTTTCTTT.

The chain links TRBV5-1 to TRBJ1-1; the match to TRBD1 covers 7 bases. CDR1 is SGHRS and CDR2 is YFSETQ in the germline V gene. Trimming took 4 bases from V and 2 from J; bases not matched to a gene: 11. The CDR3 consists of 16 residues. CDR3 region: CASSQPYRGKNTEAFF. CDR3 nucleotides: TGCGCCAGCAGCCAGCCCTACAGGGGAAAAAACACTGAAGCTTTCTTT.

The gene calls are TRBV5-6 and TRBJ1-2; possibly TRBD1 for D (5 bases). V lost 0 bases, J lost 7 bases, and 16 bases lay in between. The CDR3 totals 15 residues. The germline CDR1 and CDR2 sequences are SGHDT and YYEEEE. In nucleotides, the CDR3 is TGTGCCAGCAGCTTGGATCGGGGACGCACAGGTGGCTACACCTTC. It is translated as CASSLDRGRTGGYTF.

The V gene is TRBV19, the J gene TRBJ1-1; 7 positions agree with TRBD1. This CDR3 spans 13 amino acids. Germline V lookup: CDR1 LNHDA, CDR2 SQIVND (reference sequence). V dropped 5 bases and J dropped 3; count of bases not matched to a gene: 3. CDR3 coding DNA: TGTGCCAGTAGTCAGGGGGTGGACACTGAAGCTTTCTTT. Protein: CASSQGVDTEAFF.

In this sample, this clone turned up a few times. V is TRBV27 and J is TRBJ1-5, with D hard to call. Germline CDR1 reads MNHEY; CDR2 reads SMNVEV (reference sequence). Trimming took 5 bases from V and 6 from J, leaving 11 bases between them. The CDR3 loop spans 13 amino acids. CDR3 sequence reads: CASSLGPRQPQHF. CDR3 in DNA: TGTGCCAGCAGTCTAGGGCCCCGTCAGCCCCAGCATTTT.

This clone was seen just once. This chain uses TRBV29-1 with TRBJ2-7; TRBD2 matches at 13 bases. Germline CDR1 is SQVTM and CDR2 is ANQGSEA. CDR3 size: 13 residues. The V segment lost 5 bases and the J segment 7 bases; nucleotides outside the gene matches: 5. CDR3 sequence: CSVPGTSGIEQYF. CDR3 in DNA: TGCAGCGTTCCCGGGACTAGCGGGATTGAGCAGTACTTC.

This chain links TRBV6-1 with TRBJ2-1; a possible D gene is TRBD2 (5 bases). The germline CDR1 and CDR2 sequences are MNHNS and SASEGT. There are 12 residues in the CDR3. Trimming left V 7 bases short and J 9 bases short, with 13 bases between. CDR3 region: CASTRSRGEQFF. The CDR3 DNA follows: TGTGCCAGCACGAGGTCCCGGGGTGAGCAGTTCTTC.

The chain is built from TRBV27 and TRBJ1-1; a weak D match, TRBD1 (5 bases). CDR3 length: 14 residues. In germline, CDR1 is MNHEY, CDR2 SMNVEV (reference sequence). V lost 3 bases to trimming and J lost 3 bases, with 11 bases between them. The CDR3, as DNA: TGTGCCAGCAGTTTTAGGCGGGGGGACACTGAAGCTTTCTTT. Amino acids: CASSFRRGDTEAFF.

The chain links TRBV7-3 to TRBJ2-3, with D uncertain. The CDR3 runs 13 residues. CDR1 is SGHTA, CDR2 FQGTGA, per germline. Between the trimmed V and J ends, which lost 4 bases and 2 bases, there was a span of 7 bases. In nucleotides, the CDR3 is TGTGCCAGCAGCTCCTCTATCACAGATACGCAGTATTTT. Amino acid sequence: CASSSSITDTQYF.

This chain uses TRBV7-9 with TRBJ1-2; D call uncertain. Germline assignment: CDR1 SEHNR and CDR2 FQNEAQ (reference sequence). The V and J ends lost 2 bases and 6 bases respectively, with 13 bases between them. This CDR3 contains 14 residues. Written as DNA, the CDR3 is TGTGCCAGCAGCTTAATGGGGAAGTTCCATGGCTACACCTTC. This sequence encodes CASSLMGKFHGYTF.